This is a list of T cell receptor beta chains from one sample in a study of cytomegalovirus exposure and HLA in healthy donors. The method was immunoSEQ multiplex PCR; TCRdb's version includes in-frame clones alone and lacks a portion of them. The sample contains 200,000 to 300,000 clones, around 80% of which appear only once. Sequencing input: PBMCs. The origin of the receptors is a woman between 55 and 75 years old in good health and CMV-seropositive. Both conserved end residues are part of each CDR3. D genes are given only for firm matches. Expanded clones get a size class; other rows say once, few or many, or leave the size out.

D: -; J: TRBJ1-6; size: -; V: TRBV9; DNA: TGTGCCAGCAGCGTCTCCCGTAATTCACCCCTCCACTTT; CDR3: CASSVSRNSPLHF
D: -; J: TRBJ1-1; size: -; V: TRBV5-4; DNA: TGTGCCAGCAGCTCGAGACAGGCGGTGTTCACTGAAGCTTTCTTT; CDR3: CASSSRQAVFTEAFF
D: -; J: TRBJ2-7; size: few; V: TRBV2; DNA: TGTGCCAGCACCCATGAGGGGGGAGGGCCTTTCTACGAGCAGTACTTC; CDR3: CASTHEGGGPFYEQYF
D: TRBD1; J: TRBJ1-4; size: -; V: TRBV5-4; DNA: TGTGCCAGCAGCTTTAGAAAACCCGGGACAGGGATCGGGAAACTGTTTTTT; CDR3: CASSFRKPGTGIGKLFF
D: TRBD2; J: TRBJ2-1; size: -; V: TRBV5-4; DNA: TGTGCCAGCAGCTCCAGCGGGAGGGCCTACAATGAGCAGTTCTTC; CDR3: CASSSSGRAYNEQFF
D: -; J: TRBJ1-2; size: -; V: TRBV29-1; DNA: TGCAGCTCTCGCGGGGGGGATGGCTACACCTTC; CDR3: CSSRGGDGYTF
D: -; J: TRBJ2-1; size: -; V: TRBV13; DNA: TGTGCCAGCAGCTTACGGAATGAGCAGTTCTTC; CDR3: CASSLRNEQFF
D: -; J: TRBJ1-5; size: -; V: TRBV19; DNA: TGTGCCAGTGGGATGACAGCTAGCAATCAGCCCCAGCATTTT; CDR3: CASGMTASNQPQHF
D: -; J: TRBJ2-2; size: -; V: TRBV5-1; DNA: TGCGCCACTAATCAGGGGTTGGACACCGGGGAGCTGTTTTTT; CDR3: CATNQGLDTGELFF
D: TRBD1; J: TRBJ2-3; size: -; V: TRBV14; DNA: TGTGCCAGCAGCCAGGTGCCGGGGCCAGGGGGAGATACGCAGTATTTT; CDR3: CASSQVPGPGGDTQYF
D: TRBD2; J: TRBJ2-2; size: once; V: TRBV4-1; DNA: TGCGCCAGCAGCCTACGAACGGGACTATTGAACACCGGGGAGCTGTTTTTT; CDR3: CASSLRTGLLNTGELFF
D: -; J: TRBJ2-7; size: -; V: TRBV6-1; DNA: TGTGCCAGCAACGGGGGGAACAGGGGGGTCTACGAGCAGTACTTC; CDR3: CASNGGNRGVYEQYF
D: TRBD2; J: TRBJ2-7; size: -; V: TRBV2; DNA: TGTGCCAGCAGTGTGTCTAGCGGAGCCTACGAGCAGTACTTC; CDR3: CASSVSSGAYEQYF
D: TRBD1; J: TRBJ2-5; size: -; V: TRBV2; DNA: TGTGCCAGGAGGGACAGGCTCCAAGAGACCCAGTACTTC; CDR3: CARRDRLQETQYF
D: -; J: TRBJ1-1; size: -; V: TRBV2; DNA: TGTGCCAGCAGTTCGCCGGACAGCGGTGAAGCTTTCTTT; CDR3: CASSSPDSGEAFF
D: -; J: TRBJ2-7; size: -; V: TRBV28; DNA: TGTGCCAGCAGTACGGGACATCTTTACGAGCAGTACTTC; CDR3: CASSTGHLYEQYF
D: -; J: TRBJ2-3; size: -; V: TRBV6-6; DNA: TGTGCCAGCAGGGTAGGAGTACTTAGCACAGATACGCAGTATTTT; CDR3: CASRVGVLSTDTQYF
D: TRBD1; J: TRBJ1-2; size: -; V: TRBV6-5; DNA: TGTGCCAGCAGTTACGGACAGGGGGCAAATGGCTACACCTTC; CDR3: CASSYGQGANGYTF
D: -; J: TRBJ1-2; size: -; V: TRBV5-1; DNA: TGCGCCAGCAGCAACCTACAGGGCAGCTATGGCTACACCTTC; CDR3: CASSNLQGSYGYTF
D: TRBD2; J: TRBJ2-7; size: -; V: TRBV6-1; DNA: TGTGCCAGCAGTGCGGTTAGCGGGAATTACGAGCAGTACTTC; CDR3: CASSAVSGNYEQYF
D: TRBD1; J: TRBJ1-4; size: -; V: TRBV27; DNA: TGTGCCAGCAGTTTATCGTGGGGACAGCCTAATGAAAAACTGTTTTTT; CDR3: CASSLSWGQPNEKLFF
D: TRBD2; J: TRBJ2-3; size: few; V: TRBV5-4; DNA: TGTGCCAGCAGCCTCGGGACTAGCGGGACGGCAGATACGCAGTATTTT; CDR3: CASSLGTSGTADTQYF
D: TRBD1; J: TRBJ1-5; size: -; V: TRBV5-1; DNA: TGCGCCAGAATCGGACAGGATAGCAATCAGCCCCAGCATTTT; CDR3: CARIGQDSNQPQHF